Shown below are 24 T cell receptor beta chains from a single sample sequenced in a study of CD8 T cell repertoires and HIV-1 epitope variants. The assay was immunoSEQ multiplex PCR, and TCRdb's table has in-frame clones only and misses some. The repertoire has 3,000 to 3,500 clones, over 55% of them found once; the top ten carry about 42%. What these receptors recognize is not known. Sequencing was done on a sample of cultured CD8+ T cells derived from PBMCs. All receptors come from a male donor with HIV.

The sample holds one count of this clone. This rearrangement joins TRBV5-6 to TRBJ2-2; D gene uncertain. Trimming stripped 4 bases from V and 1 base from J, with 8 bases between. CDR3 length: 14 residues. The germline V gene encodes CDR1 SGHDT and CDR2 YYEEEE. This CDR3 is CASSPEMNTGELFF. In DNA form, the CDR3 reads TGTGCCAGCAGCCCGGAGATGAACACCGGGGAGCTGTTTTTT. Based on the CDR3 plus reference TRBV5-6 and TRBJ2-2, the full variable domain is DAGVTQSPTHLIKTRGQQVTLRCSPKSGHDTVSWYQQALGQGPQFIFQYYEEEERQRGNFPDRFSGHQFPNYSSELNVNALLLGDSALYLCASSPEMNTGELFFGEGSRLTVL.

The chain is built from TRBV27 and TRBJ1-1, with 10 positions matching TRBD1. Per germline, CDR1 MNHEY and CDR2 SMNVEV (reference sequence). This CDR3 comprises 15 residues. V gave up 6 bases and J gave up 4 bases; unmatched junction bases: 8. The CDR3, as DNA: TGTGCCAGCAGCCCACGGACAGGGGGGGTCACTGAAGCTTTCTTT. Its protein is CASSPRTGGVTEAFF.

This chain connects TRBV28 to TRBJ1-5; D is perhaps TRBD1 (6 bases). The CDR3 has 14 amino acids. Germline loops: CDR1 MDHEN, CDR2 SYDVKM. V dropped 2 bases and J dropped 3 bases, with 8 bases sitting between them. This CDR3 reads CASSLGGANQPQHF. CDR3 DNA: TGTGCCAGCAGTTTAGGGGGGGCCAATCAGCCCCAGCATTTT.

The chain links TRBV27 to TRBJ1-5; tentative D call: TRBD1 (5 bases). The germline CDR1 and CDR2 sequences are MNHEY and SMNVEV (reference sequence). CDR3 length equals 15 residues. Trimming removed 5 bases at V and 5 bases at J, with 16 bases between. The CDR3 sequence: CASSPSWGRHQPQHF. CDR3 coding DNA: TGTGCCAGCAGTCCCAGTTGGGGGAGGCATCAGCCCCAGCATTTT.

The chain recombines TRBV9 with TRBJ2-7; 10 bases are a match to TRBD1. Germline values: CDR1 SGDLS, CDR2 YYNGEE. The CDR3 is 16 amino acids. The trim removed 3 bases at V and 6 bases at J, leaving 12 bases unmatched. CDR3 bases: TGTGCCAGCAGCGCGGATCCCGGGACAGGGGCCACCGAGCAGTACTTC. This sequence encodes CASSADPGTGATEQYF.

V gene TRBV29-1 combines with J gene TRBJ1-1, with D perhaps matching TRBD1 (5 bases). V was clipped by 6 bases and J by 5 bases, with 22 bases between them. This CDR3 is 15 amino acids long. Germline V gene data show CDR1 as SQVTM and CDR2 as ANQGSEA. The CDR3 sequence: CSVPSGAGGVTEAFF. CDR3 nucleotides: TGCAGCGTCCCGAGCGGGGCAGGAGGGGTAACTGAAGCTTTCTTT.

This clone was observed a single time. The chain couples TRBV28 to TRBJ2-1, with 13 bases identical to TRBD2. CDR1 and CDR2 from the germline V gene are MDHEN and SYDVKM. Losses at the gene ends were 5 bases for V and 8 bases for J; bases not matched to a gene: 6. The CDR3 contains 15 residues. CDR3 amino acids: CASSPRLAGGYEQFF. The CDR3 DNA is TGTGCCAGCAGTCCGCGACTAGCGGGAGGTTATGAGCAGTTCTTC.

This clone came up once. The chain joins TRBV4-3 to TRBJ1-2; TRBD1 matches 8 bases. The CDR3 has 17 residues. Germline V CDR1 and CDR2: LGHNA, YSLEER. J lost 4 bases, V lost 0 bases, and 10 bases had no gene match. The CDR3 nucleotides are TGCGCCAGCAGCCAAGATGCAACAGGGGGGCGTACCTATGGCTACACCTTC. Its translation is CASSQDATGGRTYGYTF.

This chain uses TRBV28 with TRBJ2-2; D remains unclear. The V end was cut by 1 base, the J end by 0 bases, with 9 bases between. The CDR3 is made up of 16 amino acids. Per germline, CDR1 MDHEN and CDR2 SYDVKM. The CDR3 spells CASSLYGDTNTGELFF. CDR3 bases: TGTGCCAGCAGTTTATATGGTGACACGAACACCGGGGAGCTGTTTTTT.

CDR3 nucleotide sequence: TGTGCCTGGAGTCTGTTCTCTGGAAACACCATATATTTT. Its translation: CAWSLFSGNTIYF. This chain joins TRBV30 and TRBJ1-3; D call uncertain. The ends were cut back, 2 bases at V and 0 bases at J, with 5 bases in the middle. Germline values: CDR1 GTSNPN, CDR2 SVGIG (reference sequence). The CDR3 consists of 13 residues.

V usage is TRBV7-2 and J usage is TRBJ2-5, with no clear D. CDR3 length: 14 residues. CDR1 is SGHTA, CDR2 FQGNSA, per germline. V gave up 1 base and J gave up 5 bases, with 11 bases separating them. CDR3 nucleotide sequence: TGTGCCAGCAGCTTAGTCGAAGGTGGCGAGACCCAGTACTTC. Translation: CASSLVEGGETQYF.

V usage is TRBV14 and J usage is TRBJ2-3; 14 bases match TRBD2. The CDR3 has 18 residues. Germline CDR1 reads SGHDN; CDR2 reads FVKESK. V dropped 5 bases and J dropped 2; count of bases not matched to a gene: 9. CDR3: CASSVPGLAGDPTDTQYF. The DNA for the CDR3 is TGTGCCAGCAGCGTTCCGGGACTAGCGGGAGACCCCACAGATACGCAGTATTTT.

This chain joins TRBV27 and TRBJ1-1, with no clear D. Germline V gives CDR1 MNHEY, CDR2 SMNVEV (reference sequence). This CDR3 is built from 13 residues. V lost 5 bases and J 4 bases, leaving 11 bases between the germline ends. CDR3 coding DNA: TGTGCCAGCAGTCGGATTTGGGGCACTGAAGCTTTCTTT. This sequence encodes CASSRIWGTEAFF.

The chain couples TRBV5-4 to TRBJ1-1; the match to TRBD1 covers 7 bases. Looked up from germline, CDR1 is SGHNT and CDR2 is YYREEE (reference sequence). V shed 5 bases, J shed 4 bases, and the junction held 8 bases outside the gene matches. This CDR3 is 14 amino acids long. The CDR3 region is CASSRQGSSTEAFF. For the CDR3, the DNA is TGTGCCAGCAGTCGACAGGGCTCCAGCACTGAAGCTTTCTTT.

This clone has a handful of counts. This chain uses TRBV23-1 with TRBJ2-7, with 7 nucleotides matching TRBD1. TRBV23-1 is identified as an open reading frame with a role that is uncertain. This CDR3 contains 16 residues. Trimming removed 0 bases from V and 1 base from J; junction bases left unmatched: 6. This chain's CDR3 is CASSQSKQGQSYEQYF. CDR3 nucleotides: TGCGCCAGCAGTCAATCGAAACAGGGGCAATCCTACGAGCAGTACTTC.

The chain recombines TRBV28 with TRBJ1-2, with TRBD1 matching 7 bases. This CDR3 has 16 residues. CDR1 is MDHEN and CDR2 is SYDVKM in the germline V gene. Trimming cost V 6 bases and J 2 bases; bases outside gene matches: 12. The CDR3 DNA reads as TGTGCCAGCAGCCTATCGCAGGGGGAGGGAAACTATGGCTACACCTTC. Residues: CASSLSQGEGNYGYTF.

This sequence joins TRBV6-1 and TRBJ2-7; D gene uncertain. V lost 2 bases, J lost 2 bases, and 10 bases lay in between. The CDR3 totals 14 residues. The germline V gene has CDR1 MNHNS and CDR2 SASEGT. DNA of the CDR3: TGTGCCAGCAGTGAACGGAGCCGCGCCTACGAGCAGTACTTC. Protein: CASSERSRAYEQYF.

V is TRBV28 and J is TRBJ1-4; tentative D call: TRBD1 (5 bases). This CDR3 has 12 amino acids. The V end lost 4 bases, the J end lost 8 bases, and 8 bases lay between the germline ends. The V gene's germline CDR1 is MDHEN and CDR2 SYDVKM. This CDR3 is CASSSAGEKLFF. The CDR3 DNA is TGTGCCAGCAGTTCAGCAGGGGAAAAACTGTTTTTT.

The V and J genes are TRBV6-4 and TRBJ2-7; 13 nucleotides match TRBD2. J was trimmed by 7 bases and V by 1 base; bases with no gene match: 13. The CDR3 is 18 residues long. The V gene's germline CDR1 is MRHNA and CDR2 SNTAGT. For the CDR3, the DNA is TGTGCCAGCAGTGACTTCTCACTAGCGGGAGGGCCCTTAGGAGAGCAGTACTTC. Translated, it gives CASSDFSLAGGPLGEQYF.

A single count supports this clone. The genes are TRBV27 and TRBJ2-1; 8 nucleotides align to TRBD2. Germline V CDR1 and CDR2: MNHEY, SMNVEV (reference sequence). This CDR3 has 16 residues. The trim removed 4 bases at V and 8 bases at J, leaving 13 bases unmatched. Here the CDR3 reads CASSSPLGTRFYEQFF. In DNA form, the CDR3 reads TGTGCCAGCAGTTCCCCCTTGGGGACTAGATTCTATGAGCAGTTCTTC.

J is TRBJ2-7 and V is TRBV10-3; perhaps TRBD2 as D (6 bases). Trimming left V 1 base short and J 0 bases short, with 13 bases between. Germline V gene sequence: CDR1 ENHRY, CDR2 SYGVKD. The CDR3 is 16 residues long. CDR3 residues: CAISEWGDPVSYEQYF. The CDR3 DNA is TGTGCCATCAGTGAGTGGGGGGATCCCGTCTCCTACGAGCAGTACTTC.

The V and J genes are TRBV2 and TRBJ1-1; tentatively, D is TRBD1 (6 bases). CDR3 size: 15 residues. V was cut by 2 bases and J by 5 bases, with 15 bases left in between. The germline V gene encodes CDR1 SNHLY and CDR2 FYNNEI. For the CDR3, the DNA is TGTGCCAGCAGTGAAAATGGGGACACGGGAACTGAAGCTTTCTTT. Translating gives CASSENGDTGTEAFF.

The chain recombines TRBV27 with TRBJ1-6; D gene ambiguous. This CDR3 spans 14 amino acids. Trimming pared 4 bases from V and 7 bases from J, leaving 11 bases between. The V gene's germline CDR1 is MNHEY and CDR2 SMNVEV (reference sequence). The CDR3: CASSSGMRNSPLHF. CDR3 DNA: TGTGCCAGCAGTTCGGGGATGAGAAATTCACCCCTCCACTTT.

V is TRBV29-1 and J is TRBJ1-1; D gene unclear. The CDR3 totals 13 residues. Germline loops: CDR1 SQVTM, CDR2 ANQGSEA. Trimming stripped 6 bases from V and 0 bases from J, with 11 bases between. This CDR3 is CSVSTELNTEAFF. CDR3 bases: TGCAGCGTCTCGACTGAGCTGAACACTGAAGCTTTCTTT.